This TCR beta chain was recorded in a study of cytomegalovirus exposure and HLA in healthy donors. With 60 Vbeta and 13 Jbeta primers, the PCR was carried out. Sequencing was performed with immunoSEQ multiplex PCR; in TCRdb, only in-frame clones are kept and a portion is missing. The sample holds roughly 76,000 clones. CDR1 KGHSH and CDR2 LQKENI come from the germline V gene. The CDR3 has 13 amino acids. Trimming stripped 5 bases from V and 0 bases from J, with 6 bases between. Sequencing was carried out using PBMCs. This receptor was taken from a female donor in good health and CMV-seropositive. V usage is TRBV18 and J usage is TRBJ2-3, with D unresolved. In nucleotides, the CDR3 is TGTGCCAGCTCATCCTCTAGCACAGATACGCAGTATTTT. It encodes CASSSSSTDTQYF.